This T cell receptor (beta chain) was found in a study of shared clonotypes between healthy human individuals. Terminally differentiated effector memory CD45RA+ cells were excluded by CCR7 positive selection of CD45RO-negative cells. Participating donors were healthy, HIV-negative adults free of recent acute infections or vaccinations. Those who donated, Caucasian adults without exception, all lived in Nashville, Tennessee. Replicate PCRs from sorted subsets contained roughly 190 ng DNA, which is some 32,000 T cell genomes. Profiling relied on immunoSEQ multiplex PCR, and the TCRdb table lists in-frame clones only, not all of them. The table includes roughly 2 million clones, roughly 95% detected once. With 1 base removed from V and 3 bases from J, the gap between germline ends came to 16 bases. The CDR3 length is 16 residues. Looked up from germline, CDR1 is SGHDN and CDR2 is FVKESK.

The sequence derives from a young man in good health. The chain is built from TRBV14 and TRBJ2-7; maybe TRBD2 (5 bases). Source material: naive CD8+ T cells sorted from blood. DNA for the CDR3: TGTGCCAGCAGCCAAGCTTATACGGGCCGGGACTACGAGCAGTACTTC. Its translation is CASSQAYTGRDYEQYF.